This TCR beta chain was retrieved from a study of T-cell memory formation after mild COVID-19. TCRdb passed the 5' RACE reads through MiXCR, listing each CDR3 protein once. The repertoire has some 300,000 distinct CDR3 sequences, just under 20% of them found once; the top ten carry roughly 20%. The CDR3 extends over 14 amino acids. The germline CDR1 and CDR2 sequences are KGHDR and SFDVKD. J gave up 0 bases and V 10 bases, and 4 bases lay outside the gene matches. This clonotype was counted between two and nine times. This TCR came from a man in his late teens or twenties who had mild COVID-19 (a few samples of this study predate the infection). Cell type and time point are not known. This chain joins TRBV24-1 and TRBJ2-1; 8 bases are shared with TRBD1. Sequencing input: PBMCs or a T cell subset sorted from them (not recorded which). The CDR3 DNA sequence: TGTGCCACGGGAACAGGGGGCTCCTACAATGAGCAGTTCTTC. It translates to CATGTGGSYNEQFF.